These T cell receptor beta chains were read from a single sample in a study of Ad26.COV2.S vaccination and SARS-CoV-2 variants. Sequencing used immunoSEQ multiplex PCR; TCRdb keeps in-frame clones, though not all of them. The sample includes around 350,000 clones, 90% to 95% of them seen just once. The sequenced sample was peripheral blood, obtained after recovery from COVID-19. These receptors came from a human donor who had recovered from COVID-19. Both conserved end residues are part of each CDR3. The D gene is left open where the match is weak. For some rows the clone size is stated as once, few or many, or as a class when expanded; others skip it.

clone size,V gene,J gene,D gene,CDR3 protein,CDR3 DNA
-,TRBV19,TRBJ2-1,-,CASSIDLLGHNEQFF,TGTGCCAGTAGTATAGATTTGCTAGGGCACAATGAGCAGTTCTTC
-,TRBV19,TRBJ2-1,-,CASEEGSEQFF,TGTGCCAGTGAGGAGGGAAGTGAGCAGTTCTTC
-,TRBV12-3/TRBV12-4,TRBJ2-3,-,CASSLSEDTQYF,TGTGCCAGCAGCCTCAGTGAAGATACGCAGTATTTT
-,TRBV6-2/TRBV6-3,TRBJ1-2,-,CASSSRERYGYTF,TGTGCCAGCAGTTCCAGGGAACGTTATGGCTACACCTTC
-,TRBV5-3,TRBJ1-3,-,CARSSPDGGRNTIYF,TGTGCCAGAAGCTCACCAGACGGTGGCAGAAACACCATATATTTT
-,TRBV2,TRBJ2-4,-,CASSEGENIQYF,TGTGCCAGCAGTGAGGGGGAAAACATTCAGTACTTC
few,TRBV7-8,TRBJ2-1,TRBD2,CASSLVMGLAYNEQFF,TGTGCCAGCAGCTTAGTCATGGGACTAGCTTACAATGAGCAGTTCTTC
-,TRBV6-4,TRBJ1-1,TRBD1,CASSDHRGRAFF,TGTGCCAGCAGTGACCACAGGGGTAGGGCTTTCTTT
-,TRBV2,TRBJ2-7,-,CASSTQRTYEQYF,TGTGCCAGCAGCACACAGAGGACCTACGAGCAGTACTTC
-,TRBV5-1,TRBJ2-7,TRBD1,CASSLVPTGGWSYEQYF,TGCGCCAGCAGCTTGGTGCCTACAGGGGGCTGGTCCTACGAGCAGTACTTC
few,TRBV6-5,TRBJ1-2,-,CASRRTVNYGYTF,TGTGCCAGCAGGCGGACAGTGAACTATGGCTACACCTTC
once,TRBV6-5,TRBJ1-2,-,CASSYSGDPSYGYTF,TGTGCCAGCAGTTACTCGGGGGACCCCTCGTATGGCTACACCTTC
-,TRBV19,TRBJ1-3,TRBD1,CASQPKRQGSGNTIYF,TGTGCCAGCCAACCAAAACGACAGGGCTCTGGAAACACCATATATTTT
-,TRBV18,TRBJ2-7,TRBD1,CASSPSLKGADYEQYF,TGTGCCAGCTCACCCAGTTTGAAGGGGGCTGACTACGAGCAGTACTTC
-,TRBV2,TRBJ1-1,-,CASFGGGPRTEAFF,TGTGCCTCCTTTGGGGGGGGACCGCGGACTGAAGCTTTCTTT
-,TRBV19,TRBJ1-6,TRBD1,CASTGDRVYNSPLHF,TGTGCCAGTACCGGGGACAGAGTCTATAATTCACCCCTCCACTTT
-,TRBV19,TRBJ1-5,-,CASTEEPLSNQPQHF,TGTGCCAGTACCGAAGAACCTCTTAGCAATCAGCCCCAGCATTTT
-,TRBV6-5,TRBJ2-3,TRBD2,CASTRGSGGSDTQYF,TGTGCCAGCACCCGGGGGAGCGGGGGATCAGATACGCAGTATTTT
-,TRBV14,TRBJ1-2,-,CASSQARAGSNYGYTF,TGTGCCAGCAGCCAAGCGAGGGCAGGTTCTAACTATGGCTACACCTTC
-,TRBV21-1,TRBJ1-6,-,CASSRGLLSSYNSPLHF,TGTGCCAGCAGCCGTGGACTTCTGAGCTCCTATAATTCACCCCTCCACTTT
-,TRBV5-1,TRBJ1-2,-,CASSPLQNPFYGYTF,TGCGCCAGCAGCCCCCTTCAGAACCCCTTCTATGGCTACACCTTC
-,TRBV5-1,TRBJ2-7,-,CASSLAVSYEQYF,TGCGCCAGCAGCTTGGCAGTATCCTACGAGCAGTACTTC
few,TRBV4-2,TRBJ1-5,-,CASSQVSMGNQPQHF,TGTGCCAGCAGCCAAGTCAGCATGGGGAATCAGCCCCAGCATTTT
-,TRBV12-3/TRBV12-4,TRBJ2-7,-,CASRTTGYEQYF,TGTGCCAGCAGGACGACTGGCTACGAGCAGTACTTC
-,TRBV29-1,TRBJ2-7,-,CSVEDWAGKILEQYF,TGCAGCGTTGAAGATTGGGCGGGGAAAATCCTCGAGCAGTACTTC
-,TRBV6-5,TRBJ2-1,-,CASRKDSSFYNEQFF,TGTGCCAGCAGGAAAGACAGCAGCTTTTACAATGAGCAGTTCTTC
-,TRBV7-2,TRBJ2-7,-,CASSSTSGTRTYEQYF,TGTGCCAGCAGCTCTACCTCCGGGACCCGAACATACGAGCAGTACTTC
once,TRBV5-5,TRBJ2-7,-,CASTPVPDKTYEQYF,TGTGCCAGCACCCCGGTCCCGGACAAAACCTACGAGCAGTACTTC
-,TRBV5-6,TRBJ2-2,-,CASSLPGANTGELFF,TGTGCCAGCAGCTTACCTGGAGCGAACACCGGGGAGCTGTTTTTT
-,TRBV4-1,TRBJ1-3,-,CASSIRTDSSGNTIYF,TGCGCCAGCAGCATCCGGACGGATAGCTCTGGAAACACCATATATTTT
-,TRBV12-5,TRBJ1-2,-,CASGNYGYTF,TGTGCTAGTGGTAACTATGGCTACACCTTC
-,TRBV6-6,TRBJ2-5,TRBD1,CASSSWTGEEETQYF,TGTGCCAGCAGTTCGTGGACAGGGGAGGAAGAGACCCAGTACTTC
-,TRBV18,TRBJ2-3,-,CASSPPGADTQYF,TGTGCCAGCTCACCACCGGGCGCAGATACGCAGTATTTT
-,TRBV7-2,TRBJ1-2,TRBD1,CASSSPGTVNYGYTF,TGTGCCAGCAGTTCACCCGGGACAGTTAACTATGGCTACACCTTC
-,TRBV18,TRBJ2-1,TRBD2,CASSFGLAGMSNEQFF,TGTGCCAGCTCATTTGGACTAGCGGGGATGTCAAATGAGCAGTTCTTC
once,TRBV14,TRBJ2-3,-,CASSQEPGDTQYF,TGTGCCAGCAGCCAAGAACCAGGGGATACGCAGTATTTT
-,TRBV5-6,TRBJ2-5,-,CASSFQGGETQYF,TGTGCCAGCAGCTTCCAGGGAGGAGAGACCCAGTACTTC
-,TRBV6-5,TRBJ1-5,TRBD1,CASSSGDRNQPQHF,TGTGCCAGCAGTTCGGGGGACAGAAATCAGCCCCAGCATTTT
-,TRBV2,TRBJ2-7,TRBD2,CASSDWTSGGSYEQYF,TGTGCCAGCAGTGACTGGACTAGCGGGGGGTCCTACGAGCAGTACTTC
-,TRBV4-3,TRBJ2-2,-,CASSHGLSGVNTGELFF,TGCGCCAGCAGCCACGGTTTAAGTGGGGTCAACACCGGGGAGCTGTTTTTT
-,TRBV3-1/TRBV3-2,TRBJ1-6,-,CASSQGVGDSPLHF,TGTGCCAGCAGCCAGGGGGTTGGGGATTCACCCCTCCACTTT
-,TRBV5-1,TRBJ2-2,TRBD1,CASSLGRTGATGELFF,TGCGCCAGCAGCTTGGGAAGGACAGGGGCCACCGGGGAGCTGTTTTTT
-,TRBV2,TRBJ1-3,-,CASRVTTGSSGNTIYF,TGTGCCAGCAGGGTTACGACAGGCAGCTCTGGAAACACCATATATTTT
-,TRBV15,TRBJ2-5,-,CATSRSLRDRETQYF,TGTGCCACCAGCAGATCGTTAAGAGATCGGGAGACCCAGTACTTC
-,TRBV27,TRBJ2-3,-,CASSPAQAPPDTQYF,TGTGCCAGCAGTCCGGCTCAGGCCCCCCCAGATACGCAGTATTTT
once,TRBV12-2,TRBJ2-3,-,CASRLADTQYF,TGTGCAAGTCGCTTAGCAGATACGCAGTATTTT
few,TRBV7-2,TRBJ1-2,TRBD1,CASSSTGNYGYTF,TGTGCCAGCAGCTCGACAGGGAACTATGGCTACACCTTC
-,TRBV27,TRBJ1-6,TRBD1,CASSLSTGNSPLHF,TGTGCCAGCAGTCTATCGACAGGGAATTCACCCCTCCACTTT
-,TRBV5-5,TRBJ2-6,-,CASSLDVPGANVLTF,TGTGCCAGCAGCTTGGACGTTCCTGGGGCCAACGTCCTGACTTTC
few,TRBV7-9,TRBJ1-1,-,CASQVPFLGIAEAFF,TGTGCCAGCCAGGTCCCGTTCCTGGGTATCGCTGAAGCTTTCTTT
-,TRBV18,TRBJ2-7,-,CASSPGHYSYEQYF,TGTGCCAGCTCACCAGGGCATTACTCCTACGAGCAGTACTTC
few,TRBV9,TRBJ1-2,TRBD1,CASSDSWTGLNYGYTF,TGTGCCAGCAGCGATAGTTGGACAGGGTTGAACTATGGCTACACCTTC
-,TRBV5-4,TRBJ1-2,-,CASSFLGSSGSYGYTF,TGTGCCAGCAGCTTTTTGGGGAGCTCGGGCTCCTATGGCTACACCTTC